The 22 T cell receptor beta chains reported below all come from one sample, sequenced in a study of cytomegalovirus exposure and HLA in healthy donors. Primers included in the PCR were 60 Vbeta and 13 Jbeta primers. Sequencing was performed with immunoSEQ multiplex PCR; in TCRdb, only in-frame clones are kept and a portion is missing. This sample yields about 100,000 clones, of which approximately 79% are seen a single time; around a fifth belongs to the top ten. Sample: PBMCs. These TCRs come from a woman in her fifties or sixties in good health and CMV-seropositive.

Here the CDR3 reads CASSFGADGYTF. The CDR3 coding sequence is TGTGCCAGCAGCTTTGGGGCGGATGGCTACACCTTC. The J gene is TRBJ1-2, the V gene TRBV7-9, with D tentatively TRBD1 (5 bases). CDR3 size: 12 residues. CDR1 and CDR2 from the germline V gene are SEHNR and FQNEAQ (reference sequence). The V end was cut by 3 bases, the J end by 6 bases, with 8 bases between.

V usage is TRBV11-2 and J usage is TRBJ2-1; D may be TRBD1 (6 bases). Germline assignment: CDR1 SGHAT and CDR2 FQNNGV. Trimming stripped 5 bases from V and 2 bases from J, with 13 bases between. The CDR3 runs 15 residues. DNA of the CDR3: TGTGCCAGCAGCCTCGGCTCAGGGGCCTACAATGAGCAGTTCTTC. Its protein product is CASSLGSGAYNEQFF.

This clone was counted once. The chain couples TRBV25-1 to TRBJ2-2; no clear D gene. The CDR3 is 14 amino acids. Trimming took 6 bases from V and 2 from J, leaving 10 bases between them. The V gene's germline CDR1 is MGHDK and CDR2 SYGVNS. In DNA, the CDR3 is TGTGCCAGCAGGCCGTGGCTTAACACCGGGGAGCTGTTTTTT. Encoded protein: CASRPWLNTGELFF.

The V call is TRBV5-1, the J call TRBJ2-5, with 7 nucleotides matching TRBD1. The J call may be faulty, since TRBJ2-7 better matches the DNA end. The CDR3 runs to 14 residues. From germline, CDR1 is SGHRS and CDR2 YFSETQ. The DNA for the CDR3 is TGCGCCAGCAGCTTGGGTGACAGGGCCTACGAGCAGTACTTC. This gives the protein CASSLGDRAYEQYF.

V gene TRBV5-4 combines with J gene TRBJ2-3; a possible D gene is TRBD2 (6 bases). The V end lost 5 bases, the J end lost 2 bases, and 9 bases lay between the germline ends. The CDR3 length is 13 residues. CDR1 and CDR2 from the germline V gene are SGHNT and YYREEE (reference sequence). CDR3 DNA sequence: TGTGCCAGCAGGGGCGGGGACACAGATACGCAGTATTTT. Residues: CASRGGDTDTQYF.

The chain recombines TRBV13 with TRBJ2-7; 9 positions match TRBD1. CDR1 is PRHDT, CDR2 FYEKMQ, per germline (reference sequence). CDR3 length equals 13 residues. The junction had 3 bases not matched to a gene; V was cut back by 6 bases and J by 3 bases. Written as DNA, the CDR3 is TGTGCCAGCAGGGGACAGGGAATCTACGAGCAGTACTTC. This encodes CASRGQGIYEQYF.

With regard to this clone: Compared with germline, one end of the junction differs, possibly owing to a read error. The chain links TRBV7-9 to TRBJ2-5; TRBD2 agrees at 8 bases. The CDR3 runs to 16 residues. Germline assignment: CDR1 SEHNR and CDR2 FQNEAQ (reference sequence). The CDR3 DNA reads as TGTTCCAGCAGCGGAGGGGTAGCGGGAAGGGGAGAGACCCAGTACTTC. Translated: CSSSGGVAGRGETQYF.

This clone was observed a few times. The genes are TRBV28 and TRBJ1-3, with D uncertain. V gave up 4 bases and J gave up 4 bases, with 14 bases separating them. Germline CDR1 reads MDHEN; CDR2 reads SYDVKM. This CDR3 is 15 amino acids long. In nucleotides, the CDR3 is TGTGCCAGCAGTTCTCCCAGCGCGTCAGGAAACACCATATATTTT. It yields the protein CASSSPSASGNTIYF.

This clone was found a few times. The chain employs TRBV19 and TRBJ1-5, with D tentatively TRBD1 (5 bases). V gave up 5 bases and J gave up 0 bases, with 8 bases separating them. The CDR3 runs 14 residues. Germline V gene sequence: CDR1 LNHDA, CDR2 SQIVND (reference sequence). The CDR3, as DNA: TGTGCCAGTAGTTTCAGGGATAGCAATCAGCCCCAGCATTTT. Its protein product is CASSFRDSNQPQHF. Together with reference TRBV19 and TRBJ1-5, the CDR3 gives the full variable domain: DGGITQSPKYLFRKEGQNVTLSCEQNLNHDAMYWYRQDPGQGLRLIYYSQIVNDFQKGDIAEGYSVSREKKESFPLTVTSAQKNPTAFYLCASSFRDSNQPQHFGDGTRLSIL.

For this clone: This sample also contains other DNA sequences that code for the same CDR3. J is TRBJ2-1 and V is TRBV18, with D maybe TRBD2 (6 bases). The CDR3 consists of 14 residues. V was pared by 3 bases and J by 7 bases, with 13 bases between. Germline CDR1 and CDR2: KGHSH and LQKENI. The CDR3 region is CASSPETGVNEQFF. DNA of the CDR3: TGTGCCAGCTCACCCGAGACGGGGGTAAATGAGCAGTTCTTC.

The chain couples TRBV5-1 to TRBJ2-7; D possibly corresponds to TRBD2 (6 bases). The CDR3 extends over 14 amino acids. The V gene lost 4 bases and the J gene lost 4 bases, with 15 bases spanning the gap. The V gene's germline CDR1 is SGHRS and CDR2 YFSETQ. Written as DNA, the CDR3 is TGCGCCAGCAGCCAGACAGCGGGTAGTTACGAGCAGTACTTC. It is translated as CASSQTAGSYEQYF.

The chain combines TRBV20-1 with TRBJ1-2, with D uncertain. This CDR3 region has 11 residues. Germline V gene data show CDR1 as DFQATT and CDR2 as SNEGSKA (reference sequence). V was clipped by 6 bases and J by 3 bases, with 8 bases between them. The chain's CDR3 is CSASTYYGYTF. The CDR3 DNA is TGCAGTGCCTCGACTTACTATGGCTACACCTTC.

This rearrangement joins TRBV6-5 to TRBJ2-1; D is undetermined. The germline V gene encodes CDR1 MNHEY and CDR2 SVGAGI. V lost 6 bases and J lost 1, with 7 bases in between. The CDR3 has 13 amino acids. CDR3 sequence reads: CASSPFSYNEQFF. Here the CDR3 DNA reads TGTGCCAGCAGCCCTTTTTCCTACAATGAGCAGTTCTTC.

This rearrangement joins TRBV15 to TRBJ2-7; a weak D match, TRBD1 (5 bases). The germline V gene has CDR1 LNHNV and CDR2 YYDKDF (reference sequence). The CDR3 has 14 residues. V was clipped by 1 base and J by 3 bases, with 10 bases between them. In DNA form, the CDR3 reads TGTGCCACCAGCAGAGTCCAGGGAATCTACGAGCAGTACTTC. As protein: CATSRVQGIYEQYF.

This chain connects TRBV28 to TRBJ1-5; tentative D call: TRBD1 (5 bases). The V gene's germline CDR1 is MDHEN and CDR2 SYDVKM. The length of the CDR3 is 14 residues. Trimming took off 3 bases at V and 0 bases at J, with 6 bases between the two ends. For the CDR3, the DNA is TGTGCCAGCAGTTTCGGGGGTAGCAATCAGCCCCAGCATTTT. It encodes CASSFGGSNQPQHF.

This rearrangement joins TRBV18 to TRBJ2-6; 9 nucleotides line up with TRBD1. Germline CDR1 and CDR2: KGHSH and LQKENI. This CDR3 has 20 residues. After removal of 2 bases from V and 4 bases from J, the junction contained 15 bases not matched to a gene. Here the CDR3 DNA reads TGTGCCAGCTCACCAATATTACAGGACAGGGGAAGATCAGGGGCCAACGTCCTGACTTTC. Amino acid sequence: CASSPILQDRGRSGANVLTF.

This chain joins TRBV2 and TRBJ2-7; unclear D gene. Germline CDR1 SNHLY, CDR2 FYNNEI. The CDR3 is made up of 15 amino acids. Trimming shortened V by 7 bases and J by 2 bases, and 18 bases separated the two germline ends. In DNA, the CDR3 is TGTGCCAGCACCCTCCTCGTGAGTTCTCCCTACGAGCAGTACTTC. It codes for CASTLLVSSPYEQYF.

V and J are TRBV4-1 and TRBJ2-5, with D maybe TRBD2 (6 bases). TRBJ2-7 matches the DNA end more closely, so the J call is doubtful. There are 15 residues in the CDR3. Germline CDR1 reads MGHRA; CDR2 reads YSYEKL. The CDR3 nucleotides are TGCGCCAGCAGCCAGGGCGCGGGGTTAACCTACGAGCAGTACTTC. This sequence encodes CASSQGAGLTYEQYF.

The chain is built from TRBV5-6 and TRBJ1-3; no definite D call. The CDR3 has 15 amino acids. The germline V gene has CDR1 SGHDT and CDR2 YYEEEE. Trimming pared 0 bases from V and 1 base from J, leaving 8 bases between. CDR3 in DNA: TGTGCCAGCAGCTTGGCCTCGGGGTCTGGAAACACCATATATTTT. It is translated as CASSLASGSGNTIYF.

About this clone itself: The sample contains more than one DNA sequence encoding this CDR3. J is TRBJ2-1 and V is TRBV7-3, with 8 bases fitting TRBD2. The CDR3 runs 17 residues. J was trimmed by 1 base and V by 0 bases; bases with no gene match: 5. Germline V gives CDR1 SGHTA, CDR2 FQGTGA. The CDR3 DNA reads as TGTGCCAGCAGCTTAACTACCACTAGCGGATCCTACAATGAGCAGTTCTTC. As protein: CASSLTTTSGSYNEQFF.

The rearrangement joins TRBV10-1 to TRBJ2-7; D possibly corresponds to TRBD2 (6 bases). V lost 4 bases and J lost 7, with 11 bases in between. This CDR3 region has 12 residues. Germline lookup yields CDR1 WNHNN and CDR2 SYGVQD (reference sequence). The CDR3 reads CASSVGGGEQYF. CDR3 sequence (DNA): TGCGCCAGCAGTGTGGGAGGTGGTGAGCAGTACTTC.

Points on this clone: This specimen includes other DNA sequences encoding the same CDR3. The chain joins TRBV27 to TRBJ2-1, with 9 bases lining up with TRBD2. Germline lookup yields CDR1 MNHEY and CDR2 SMNVEV (reference sequence). Trimming removed 2 bases from V and 4 bases from J; junction bases left unmatched: 3. There are 15 residues in the CDR3. CDR3 DNA: TGTGCCAGCAGTTTAAGGCTAGCGGGATACAATGAGCAGTTCTTC. This sequence encodes CASSLRLAGYNEQFF.